The T cell receptor beta chain described here comes from a study of tumor T cells in aggressive B-cell lymphoma. The germline CDR1 and CDR2 sequences are MNHEY and SMNVEV (reference sequence). Trimming removed 5 bases from V and 3 bases from J; junction bases left unmatched: 10. This CDR3 comprises 16 residues. Produced via immunoSEQ multiplex PCR; TCRdb's table is partial and in-frame only. This sample has 950 to 1,500 clones, with around 86% found just once. J is TRBJ2-7 and V is TRBV27, with 10 bases aligning to TRBD1. Sequencing was performed on tumor tissue. The sequence was obtained from an adult with diffuse large B cell lymphoma. CDR3 region: CASSHIPGQGRYEQYF. Here the CDR3 DNA reads TGTGCCAGCAGTCACATCCCGGGACAGGGGCGCTACGAGCAGTACTTC.